The T cell receptor beta chain described here comes from a study of liver allograft versus peripheral blood T cells. Study at large: Transplanted livers held T cell receptor repertoires, and these were compared with repertoires in recipients' peripheral blood. Broader study findings: Intragraft liver T cell receptor repertoires reportedly differed from peripheral blood repertoires.

Germline V lookup: CDR1 MDHEN, CDR2 SYDVKM. The CDR3 runs 17 residues. As to this clonotype: Its antigen is unidentified. It may be a read error: a sequence one base away is much more abundant.

TCRdb ran MiXCR on the reads and lists one entry per CDR3 protein. The table has over 4,500 distinct CDR3 sequences, about 17% seen once. This receptor was identified in a human patient who had a liver transplant. Some of the T cells might come from the graft donor. V and J are TRBV28 and TRBJ2-7, with 7 nucleotides matching TRBD2. For the CDR3, the DNA is TGTGCCAACAGTTTGGGAGGGTTCAGTTCCCGGCCCTACGAGCAGTACTTC. Amino acids: CANSLGGFSSRPYEQYF.